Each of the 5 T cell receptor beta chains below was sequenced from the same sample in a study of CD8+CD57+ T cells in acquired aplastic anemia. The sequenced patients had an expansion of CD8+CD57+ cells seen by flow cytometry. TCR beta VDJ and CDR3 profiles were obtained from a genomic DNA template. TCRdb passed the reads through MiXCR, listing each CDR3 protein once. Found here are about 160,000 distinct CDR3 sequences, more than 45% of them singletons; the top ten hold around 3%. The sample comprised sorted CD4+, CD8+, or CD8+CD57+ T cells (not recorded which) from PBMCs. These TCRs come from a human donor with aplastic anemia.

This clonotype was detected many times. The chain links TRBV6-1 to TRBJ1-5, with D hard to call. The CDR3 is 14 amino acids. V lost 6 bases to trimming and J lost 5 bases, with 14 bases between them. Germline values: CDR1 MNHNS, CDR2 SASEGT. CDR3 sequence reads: CASRPGQMYQPQHF. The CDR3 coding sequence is TGTGCCAGCAGACCTGGGCAGATGTATCAGCCCCAGCATTTT.

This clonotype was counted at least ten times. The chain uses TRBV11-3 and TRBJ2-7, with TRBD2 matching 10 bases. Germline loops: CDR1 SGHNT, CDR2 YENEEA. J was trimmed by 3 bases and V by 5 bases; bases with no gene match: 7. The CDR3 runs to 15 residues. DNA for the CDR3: TGTGCCAGCAGCCCCATAGCGGGAGGCCTCTACGAGCAGTACTTC. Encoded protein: CASSPIAGGLYEQYF.

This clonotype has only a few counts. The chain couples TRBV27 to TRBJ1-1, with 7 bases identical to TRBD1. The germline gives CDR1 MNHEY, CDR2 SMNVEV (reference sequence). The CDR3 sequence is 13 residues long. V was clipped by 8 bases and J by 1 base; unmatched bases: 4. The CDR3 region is CASQGQQNTEAFF. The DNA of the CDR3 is TGTGCCAGCCAGGGACAGCAGAACACTGAAGCTTTCTTT.

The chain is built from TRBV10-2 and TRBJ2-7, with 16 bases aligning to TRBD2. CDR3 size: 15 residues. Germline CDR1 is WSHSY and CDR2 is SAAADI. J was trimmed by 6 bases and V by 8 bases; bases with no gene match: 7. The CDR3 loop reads CASSPGLAGGGEQYF. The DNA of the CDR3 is TGCGCCAGCTCTCCGGGACTAGCGGGAGGGGGCGAGCAGTACTTC.

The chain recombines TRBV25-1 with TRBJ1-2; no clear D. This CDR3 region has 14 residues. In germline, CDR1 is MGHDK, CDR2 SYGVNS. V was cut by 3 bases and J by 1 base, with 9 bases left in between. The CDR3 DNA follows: TGTGCCAGCAGTGAGGCAGTCCTTAACTATGGCTACACCTTC. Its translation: CASSEAVLNYGYTF.